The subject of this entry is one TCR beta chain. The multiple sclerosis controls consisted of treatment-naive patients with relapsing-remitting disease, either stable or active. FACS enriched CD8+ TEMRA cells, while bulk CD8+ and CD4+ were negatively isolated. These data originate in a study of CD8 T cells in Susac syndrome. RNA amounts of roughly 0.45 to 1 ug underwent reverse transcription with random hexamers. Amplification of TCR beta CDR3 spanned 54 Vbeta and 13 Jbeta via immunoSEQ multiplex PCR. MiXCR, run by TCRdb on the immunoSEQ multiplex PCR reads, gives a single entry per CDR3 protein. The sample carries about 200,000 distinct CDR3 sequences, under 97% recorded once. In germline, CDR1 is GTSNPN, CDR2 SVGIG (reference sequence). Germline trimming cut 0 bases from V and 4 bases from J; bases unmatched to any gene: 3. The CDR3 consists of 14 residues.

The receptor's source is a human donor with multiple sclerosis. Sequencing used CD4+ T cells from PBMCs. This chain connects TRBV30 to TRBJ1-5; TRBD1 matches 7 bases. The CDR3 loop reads CAWSVQGWNQPQHF. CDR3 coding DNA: TGTGCCTGGAGTGTACAGGGGTGGAATCAGCCCCAGCATTTT.